A single T cell receptor beta chain is shown here with its context. This entry comes from a study of T cell changes during pregnancy in multiple sclerosis. With 2 bases removed from V and 3 bases from J, the gap between germline ends came to 11 bases. The CDR3 runs to 13 residues. Germline V gene lookup returns CDR1 GTSNPN and CDR2 SVGIG (reference sequence). Libraries were prepared by immunoSEQ multiplex PCR; TCRdb keeps only in-frame clonotypes and omits some of them. The sample yields 25,000 to 35,000 clones, about 93% seen once. Sequenced here: CD8+ T cells from peripheral blood mononuclear cells, sampled before pregnancy. The sequence was obtained from a female donor with multiple sclerosis, enrolled in a pregnancy study. The V and J genes are TRBV30 and TRBJ2-7; the D gene is possibly TRBD2 (5 bases). The CDR3 coding sequence is TGTGCCTGGAGTATCGAGGGTGTCTACGAGCAGTACTTC. Translating gives CAWSIEGVYEQYF.